These 26 T cell receptor beta chains were sequenced from one sample in a study of blood T cell repertoires in COVID-19. Here immunoSEQ multiplex PCR was the method, and the copy in TCRdb shows in-frame clones only, minus some. Among some 250,000 clones listed, 88% were seen once. The sequencing sample was made of peripheral blood. The receptors originated from a woman aged 30 to 39 with acute or convalescent COVID-19.

This chain connects TRBV9 to TRBJ1-2; D is uncertain. The CDR3 length is 11 residues. With 5 bases removed from V and 2 bases from J, the gap between germline ends came to 4 bases. Germline assignment: CDR1 SGDLS and CDR2 YYNGEE. CDR3 region: CASSANYGYTF. CDR3 bases: TGTGCCAGCAGTGCGAACTATGGCTACACCTTC.

This chain connects TRBV5-1 to TRBJ2-1; D uncertain. This CDR3 has 14 residues. The ends were cut back, 2 bases at V and 1 base at J, with 7 bases in the middle. CDR1 and CDR2 (germline): SGHRS, YFSETQ. CDR3 region: CASSLTESYNEQFF. In DNA form, the CDR3 reads TGCGCCAGCAGCTTAACAGAGTCCTACAATGAGCAGTTCTTC.

Regarding this clone: The junction departs from the called germline gene at one end, perhaps through a read error. The chain recombines TRBV6-6 with TRBJ2-7; no reliable D call. Per germline, CDR1 MNHNY and CDR2 SVGAGI (reference sequence). CDR3 length: 14 residues. The CDR3 DNA reads TGTGCCAGCAGTTACTCTGTTGGGCCTGAAGGTTCTACCTTC. It specifies CASSYSVGPEGSTF.

This clone turned up a few times. The chain employs TRBV7-8 and TRBJ1-4; D may be TRBD1 (6 bases). V was pared by 0 bases and J by 8 bases, with 13 bases between. Germline V gene data show CDR1 as SGHVS and CDR2 as FQNEAQ. CDR3 length: 15 residues. The CDR3 DNA follows: TGTGCCAGCAGCTTAGCGTCAGGGGCTGGGGAAAAACTGTTTTTT. Residues: CASSLASGAGEKLFF.

The chain links TRBV25-1 to TRBJ2-3; 8 nucleotides line up with TRBD2. Germline trimming cut 6 bases from V and 4 bases from J; bases unmatched to any gene: 3. The V gene's germline CDR1 is MGHDK and CDR2 SYGVNS. The CDR3 is made up of 13 amino acids. CDR3 region: CASRAGASDTQYF. DNA of the CDR3: TGTGCCAGCAGAGCGGGAGCCTCAGATACGCAGTATTTT.

The chain employs TRBV15 and TRBJ1-6, with D perhaps matching TRBD1 (6 bases). The germline V gene encodes CDR1 LNHNV and CDR2 YYDKDF (reference sequence). V was pared by 5 bases and J by 8 bases, with 16 bases between. This CDR3 comprises 15 residues. The CDR3 coding sequence is TGTGCCACCAGCGATCAATGGGGGCGCGATTCACCCCTCCACTTT. It codes for CATSDQWGRDSPLHF.

This sequence joins TRBV5-1 and TRBJ2-2, with D tentatively TRBD2 (5 bases). The CDR3 loop spans 12 amino acids. Trimming removed 2 bases from V and 7 bases from J, with 6 bases in between. Germline CDR1 and CDR2: SGHRS and YFSETQ. The CDR3 sequence is CASSFSGGELFF. The CDR3 nucleotides read TGCGCCAGCAGCTTCAGCGGCGGGGAGCTGTTTTTT.

This clone was picked up one time. The chain combines TRBV6-5 with TRBJ2-3; 7 bases fit TRBD2. The V and J ends lost 3 bases and 4 bases, in that order; junction bases with no gene match: 10. CDR1 and CDR2 from the germline V gene are MNHEY and SVGAGI. The length of the CDR3 is 16 residues. The CDR3 region has the DNA TGTGCCAGCAGTTATTTCGGCGGGAGCGGGCCAGATACGCAGTATTTT. Translated: CASSYFGGSGPDTQYF.

The rearrangement uses TRBV13 and TRBJ2-7; 9 positions match TRBD2. The germline gives CDR1 PRHDT, CDR2 FYEKMQ (reference sequence). V dropped 2 bases and J dropped 4; count of bases not matched to a gene: 6. The CDR3 sequence is 15 residues long. In DNA form, the CDR3 reads TGTGCCAGCAGCTTAAGTCTAGCGGGAATGTACGAGCAGTACTTC. It is translated as CASSLSLAGMYEQYF.

The chain couples TRBV7-2 to TRBJ2-7, with TRBD2 matching 16 bases. Per the germline V gene, CDR1 is SGHTA and CDR2 is FQGNSA. The CDR3 runs 15 residues. Trimming took 5 bases from V and 7 from J; bases not matched to a gene: 5. As DNA, the CDR3 is TGTGCCAGCAGCGGGGGACTAGCGGGAGGGTATGAGCAGTACTTC. Its translation: CASSGGLAGGYEQYF.

V gene TRBV24-1 combines with J gene TRBJ2-3, with 11 bases identical to TRBD2. V was pared by 4 bases and J by 2 bases, with 10 bases of the junction left unmatched. Germline values: CDR1 KGHDR, CDR2 SFDVKD. The CDR3 sequence is 18 residues long. The CDR3 region is CATSESRLAGKITDTQYF. The CDR3 coding sequence is TGTGCCACCAGTGAATCAAGACTAGCGGGGAAGATCACAGATACGCAGTATTTT.

J is TRBJ2-3 and V is TRBV7-9; D uncertain. Germline V gives CDR1 SEHNR, CDR2 FQNEAQ (reference sequence). The germline V and J ends were trimmed by 3 bases and 1 base, with 14 bases remaining between them. CDR3 length equals 16 residues. The CDR3 spells CASSFFGQGGTDTQYF. Here the CDR3 DNA reads TGTGCCAGCAGCTTCTTCGGCCAAGGAGGCACAGATACGCAGTATTTT.

The genes are TRBV11-1 and TRBJ2-3, with unresolved D. Germline assignment: CDR1 SGHAT and CDR2 FQDESV (reference sequence). Trimming left V 3 bases short and J 4 bases short, with 11 bases between. The CDR3 is 14 amino acids. In nucleotides, the CDR3 is TGTGCCAGCAGCTTTGGTGGCATCGCAGATACGCAGTATTTT. Translated: CASSFGGIADTQYF.

This chain connects TRBV6-5 to TRBJ2-1, with TRBD2 matching 11 bases. The CDR3 length is 16 residues. Germline V gene sequence: CDR1 MNHEY, CDR2 SVGAGI. V was pared by 0 bases and J by 5 bases, with 3 bases of the junction left unmatched. CDR3 coding DNA: TGTGCCAGCAGTTACTCCGGGACTAGCGGTGACAATGAGCAGTTCTTC. It codes for CASSYSGTSGDNEQFF.

The chain couples TRBV9 to TRBJ2-3; 8 nucleotides line up with TRBD2. Trimming at V came to 6 bases and at J to 7 bases, leaving 19 bases not matched to a gene. The CDR3 length is 17 residues. Germline V lookup: CDR1 SGDLS, CDR2 YYNGEE. The CDR3 DNA reads TGTGCCAGCACCGTCAACCCTCAGCGGGAGATCGCACATACGCAGTATTTT. Amino acid sequence: CASTVNPQREIAHTQYF. Together with reference TRBV9 and TRBJ2-3, the CDR3 gives the full variable domain: DSGVTQTPKHLITATGQRVTLRCSPRSGDLSVYWYQQSLDQGLQFLIQYYNGEERAKGNILERFSAQQFPDLHSELNLSSLELGDSALYFCASTVNPQREIAHTQYFGPGTRLTVL.

The chain combines TRBV28 with TRBJ2-7, with D possibly being TRBD2 (6 bases). Germline V lookup: CDR1 MDHEN, CDR2 SYDVKM. Trimming shortened V by 7 bases and J by 3 bases, and 7 bases separated the two germline ends. This CDR3 has 11 amino acids. The CDR3 DNA reads as TGTGCCAGCAACGGGGGCTACGAGCAGTACTTC. Translating it yields CASNGGYEQYF.

V is TRBV7-2 and J is TRBJ1-2; TRBD1 matches at 7 bases. CDR3 length equals 13 residues. The J segment lost 5 bases and the V segment lost 5 bases, leaving 5 bases of the junction unmatched. The germline CDR1 and CDR2 sequences are SGHTA and FQGNSA. CDR3 bases: TGTGCCAGCAGCGTTGGGACAGAATATGGCTACACCTTC. Protein: CASSVGTEYGYTF.

This chain joins TRBV7-2 and TRBJ2-3, with 9 bases fitting TRBD2. With 7 bases clipped from V and 8 bases from J, the junction kept 16 bases outside the gene matches. The CDR3 is 16 amino acids. CDR1 and CDR2 (germline): SGHTA, FQGNSA. CDR3 in amino acids: CASKRPGAGGLGTQYF. The CDR3, as DNA: TGTGCCAGCAAGCGCCCCGGAGCGGGAGGTTTGGGTACGCAGTATTTT.

J is TRBJ2-2 and V is TRBV30, with 7 bases lining up with TRBD2. CDR1 and CDR2 (germline): GTSNPN, SVGIG (reference sequence). This CDR3 region has 15 residues. J lost 7 bases, V lost 0 bases, and 8 bases had no gene match. CDR3 sequence reads: CAWSVGGRFDGELFF. For the CDR3, the DNA is TGTGCCTGGAGTGTTGGCGGGAGATTTGACGGGGAGCTGTTTTTT.

The chain uses TRBV5-1 and TRBJ2-3; no definite D call. The CDR3 has 16 amino acids. Between the trimmed V and J ends, which lost 0 bases and 0 bases, there was a span of 11 bases. Germline V gene data show CDR1 as SGHRS and CDR2 as YFSETQ. This chain's CDR3 is CASSLVATSSTDTQYF. In nucleotides, the CDR3 is TGCGCCAGCAGCTTGGTCGCTACGTCTAGCACAGATACGCAGTATTTT.

This sequence joins TRBV30 and TRBJ2-5; tentative D call: TRBD2 (5 bases). The germline CDR1 and CDR2 sequences are GTSNPN and SVGIG (reference sequence). V lost 0 bases to trimming and J lost 5 bases, with 10 bases between them. The CDR3 consists of 13 residues. CDR3 nucleotides: TGTGCCTGGAGTGTACGAGGGCCGGAGACCCAGTACTTC. Its translation: CAWSVRGPETQYF. Full variable domain (outside the CDR3, taken from reference TRBV30 and TRBJ2-5): SQTIHQWPATLVQPVGSPLSLECTVEGTSNPNLYWYRQAAGRGLQLLFYSVGIGQISSEVPQNLSASRPQDRQFILSSKKLLLSDSGFYLCAWSVRGPETQYFGPGTRLLVL.

This chain joins TRBV7-2 and TRBJ1-1; the D is unclear. The CDR3 is 18 residues long. Trimming stripped 1 base from V and 2 bases from J, with 20 bases between. CDR1 and CDR2 from the germline V gene are SGHTA and FQGNSA. The CDR3 DNA follows: TGTGCCAGCAGCTTAGGGTGGCTGGGAGCGGGCGGTAACACTGAAGCTTTCTTT. Its protein product is CASSLGWLGAGGNTEAFF.

The chain couples TRBV5-4 to TRBJ1-1; tentative D call: TRBD1 (6 bases). CDR1 SGHNT and CDR2 YYREEE come from the germline V gene (reference sequence). V lost 4 bases and J lost 8, with 15 bases in between. This CDR3 has 13 residues. CDR3 nucleotides: TGTGCCAGCAGCCCCGAAATCCAGGGGGAAGCTTTCTTT. The encoded protein is CASSPEIQGEAFF.

This clone was counted once. V and J are TRBV4-3 and TRBJ1-4, with 10 bases fitting TRBD1. CDR1 LGHNA and CDR2 YSLEER come from the germline V gene. The CDR3 consists of 15 residues. Trimming at V came to 2 bases and at J to 6 bases, leaving 3 bases not matched to a gene. The DNA of the CDR3 is TGCGCCAGCAGCCAAACCGGGACAGGGGATGAAAAACTGTTTTTT. It yields the protein CASSQTGTGDEKLFF.

The chain carries TRBV10-3 and TRBJ2-7, with TRBD2 matching over 8 bases. Per germline, CDR1 ENHRY and CDR2 SYGVKD. This CDR3 spans 15 amino acids. After removal of 6 bases from V and 5 bases from J, the junction contained 12 bases not matched to a gene. In nucleotides, the CDR3 is TGTGCCATCAGCACTAGCGGCGTTTCCTCTGACGAGCAGTACTTC. Its translation is CAISTSGVSSDEQYF.

V and J are TRBV19 and TRBJ2-2, with D perhaps TRBD1 (6 bases). Germline CDR1 LNHDA, CDR2 SQIVND (reference sequence). The V end was cut by 7 bases, the J end by 5 bases, with 17 bases between. The CDR3 length is 15 residues. Here the CDR3 DNA reads TGTGCCAGTAAGGGGACACGCTACGGTACCGGGGAGCTGTTTTTT. Translation gives CASKGTRYGTGELFF. Full variable domain (rest looked up from reference TRBV19 and TRBJ2-2): DGGITQSPKYLFRKEGQNVTLSCEQNLNHDAMYWYRQDPGQGLRLIYYSQIVNDFQKGDIAEGYSVSREKKESFPLTVTSAQKNPTAFYLCASKGTRYGTGELFFGEGSRLTVL.